This T cell receptor beta chain was found in a study of patients and donors after allogeneic stem cell transplantation. Germline V gene lookup returns CDR1 SNHLY and CDR2 FYNNEI. V was pared by 6 bases and J by 2 bases, with 1 base of the junction left unmatched. This CDR3 has 13 residues. TCRdb re-called the RT-PCR reads with MiXCR, one entry per CDR3 protein. The sample carries approximately 200,000 distinct CDR3 sequences, 38% recorded once. The chain couples TRBV2 to TRBJ2-1, with 7 bases identical to TRBD1. Sequencing was carried out using blood, either unsorted or a sorted T cell fraction (not recorded which). The sequence derives from a human donor who was either an allogeneic HSCT recipient or a stem cell or donor lymphocyte infusion donor (not recorded which). It is not recorded whose cells these are; they may come from a transplant donor. CDR3 sequence: CASSGQAYNEQFF. CDR3 sequence (DNA): TGTGCCAGCAGCGGACAGGCCTACAATGAGCAGTTCTTC.